The clone carrying this T cell receptor (beta chain) was observed a few times. PCR amplification relied on 60 Vbeta primers (plus 13 Jbeta primers). Only in-frame clones appear in the TCRdb table, and some are missing; sequencing was by immunoSEQ multiplex PCR. The sample contains roughly 100,000 clones, approximately 69% of which appear only once. This CDR3 is 13 amino acids long. CDR1 KGHSY and CDR2 FQNENV come from the germline V gene. V lost 0 bases to trimming and J lost 4 bases, with 6 bases between them. These data belong to a study of cytomegalovirus exposure and HLA in healthy donors. The rearrangement links TRBV16 to TRBJ1-2; no reliable D call. Sequencing used PBMCs. This TCR was sampled from a man in his thirties or forties in good health and CMV-seronegative. The CDR3, as DNA: TGTGCCAGCAGCCAATCGCCGGGCTATGGCTACACCTTC. Protein sequence: CASSQSPGYGYTF.